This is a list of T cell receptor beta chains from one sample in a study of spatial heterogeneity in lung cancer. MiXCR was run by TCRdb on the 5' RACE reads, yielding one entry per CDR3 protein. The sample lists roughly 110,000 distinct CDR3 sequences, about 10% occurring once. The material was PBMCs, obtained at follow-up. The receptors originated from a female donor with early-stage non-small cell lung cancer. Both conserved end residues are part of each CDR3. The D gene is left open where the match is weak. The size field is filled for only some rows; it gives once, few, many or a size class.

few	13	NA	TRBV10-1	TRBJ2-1	TGCGCCAGCAGTGAGGGGGGAAGGAGATCCCAGTTCTTC	CASSEGGRRSQFF
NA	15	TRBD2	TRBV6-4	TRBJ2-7	TGTGCCAGCAGTCCGGGACTAGCGGGGACCTACGAGCAGTACTTC	CASSPGLAGTYEQYF
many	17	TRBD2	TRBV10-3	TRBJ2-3	TGTGCCATCAGTGATCGGTTAGGCGGGAGCTCTGTAGATACGCAGTATTTT	CAISDRLGGSSVDTQYF
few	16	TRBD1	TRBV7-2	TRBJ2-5	TGTGCCAGCAGCCGAGGGGGCCAGGGCAAGCAAGAGACCCAGTACTTC	CASSRGGQGKQETQYF
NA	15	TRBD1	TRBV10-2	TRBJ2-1	TGCGCCAGCAGAGGGACAGCTTCTTTAGCTCATGAGCAGTTCTTC	CASRGTASLAHEQFF
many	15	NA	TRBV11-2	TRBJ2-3	TGTGCCAGCAGCTCACTCAGAGGGATAGGGGATACGCAGTATTTT	CASSSLRGIGDTQYF
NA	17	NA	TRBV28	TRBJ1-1	TGTGCCAGCAGTTCCCCGGGACGAGGGGATAGGAACACTGAAGCTTTCTTT	CASSSPGRGDRNTEAFF
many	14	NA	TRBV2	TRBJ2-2	TGTGCCAGTGGTAGAGAGGCCCGCCCCGGGGAGCTGTTTTTT	CASGREARPGELFF
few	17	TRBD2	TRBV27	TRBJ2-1	TGTGCCAGCAGTTCGGGACTAGCGGGACAGCCCTACAATGAGCAGTTCTTC	CASSSGLAGQPYNEQFF
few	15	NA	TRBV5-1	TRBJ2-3	TGCGCCAGCAGCGTTGACAGGGGAGGGCGGGATACGCAGTATTTT	CASSVDRGGRDTQYF
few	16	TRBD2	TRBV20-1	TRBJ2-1	TGCAGTGCTAGAAGACTAGCGGGAGGTTCCTACAATGAGCAGTTCTTC	CSARRLAGGSYNEQFF
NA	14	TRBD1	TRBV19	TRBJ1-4	TGTGCCAGTAGTCGGACAGGGGAGTATGAAAAACTGTTTTTT	CASSRTGEYEKLFF
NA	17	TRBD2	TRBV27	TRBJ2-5	TGTGCCAGCAGTGCGGGACTAGCGGGTGTCGCGAAAGAGACCCAGTACTTC	CASSAGLAGVAKETQYF
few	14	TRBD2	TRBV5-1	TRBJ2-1	TGCGCCAGCAGCCTGCTAGCGGAATACAATGAGCAGTTCTTC	CASSLLAEYNEQFF
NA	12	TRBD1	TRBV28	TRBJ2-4	TGTGCCAGCAGTTTATCGACAGGGGTTCAGTACTTC	CASSLSTGVQYF
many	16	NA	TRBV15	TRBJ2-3	TGTGCCACCAGCAGAGTTCCCGGCGGGGCCACAGATACGCAGTATTTT	CATSRVPGGATDTQYF
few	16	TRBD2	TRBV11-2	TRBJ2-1	TGTGCCAGCAGCTTAGGACCTAGCGGGAGTATCGATGAGCAGTTCTTC	CASSLGPSGSIDEQFF
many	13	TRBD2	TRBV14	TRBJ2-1	TGTGCCAGCAGGGGAGCGGGAGTGGTTGAGCAGTTCTTC	CASRGAGVVEQFF
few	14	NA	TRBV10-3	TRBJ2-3	TGTGCCATCAGTGAAAGGACAGATACAGATACGCAGTATTTT	CAISERTDTDTQYF
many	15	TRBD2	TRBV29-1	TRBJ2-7	TGCAGCGTTGAAACGGGGACTAGCGGTTCCTACGAGCAGTACTTC	CSVETGTSGSYEQYF
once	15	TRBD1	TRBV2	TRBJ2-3	TGTGCCAGCAAGCGACAGGGGATGGTGGGAGATACGCAGTATTTT	CASKRQGMVGDTQYF
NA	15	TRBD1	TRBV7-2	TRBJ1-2	TGTGCCAGCAGCCCGGGACAGGCTCTCGCCTATGGCTACACCTTC	CASSPGQALAYGYTF
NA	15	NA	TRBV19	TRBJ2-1	TGTGCCAGTAGTATAGGTGGGCAGTTTTACAATGAGCAGTTCTTC	CASSIGGQFYNEQFF
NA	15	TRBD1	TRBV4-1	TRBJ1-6	TGCGCCAGCAGCCCGACAACAGGGGGTGGCTCACACCTCCACTTT	CASSPTTGGGSHLHF
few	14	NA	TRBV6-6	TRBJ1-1	TGTGCCAGCAGTTACCGACAGGTGAACACTGAAGCTTTCTTT	CASSYRQVNTEAFF
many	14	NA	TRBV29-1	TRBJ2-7	TGCAGCGTGCCACTGGGGGGCAGCTCCTACGAGCAGTACTTC	CSVPLGGSSYEQYF
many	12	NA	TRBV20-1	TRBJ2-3	TGCAGTGCTAGCACCAACACAGATACGCAGTATTTT	CSASTNTDTQYF
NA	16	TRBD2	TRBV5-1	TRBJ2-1	TGCGCCAGCAGCTGGACGGGACTAGCGGGAGGAAATGAGCAGTTCTTC	CASSWTGLAGGNEQFF
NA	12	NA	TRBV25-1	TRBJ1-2	TGTGCCAGCAGTGATCAGAACTATGGCTACACCTTC	CASSDQNYGYTF
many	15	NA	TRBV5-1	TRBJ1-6	TGCGCCAGCAGCCAACTCGACGGGAATAATTCACCCCTCCACTTT	CASSQLDGNNSPLHF
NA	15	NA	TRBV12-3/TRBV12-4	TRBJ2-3	TGTGCCAGCAGCCCATACAGCGGCAGCACAGATACGCAGTATTTT	CASSPYSGSTDTQYF
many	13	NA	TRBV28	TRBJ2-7	TGTGCCAGCAGTCAGGGGACGGCCTACGAGCAGTACTTC	CASSQGTAYEQYF
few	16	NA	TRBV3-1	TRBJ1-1	TGTGCCAGCAGCCAAGAGAGGAAGGGAGTACACACTGAAGCTTTCTTT	CASSQERKGVHTEAFF
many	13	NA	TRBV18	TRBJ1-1	TGTGCCAGCTCACCACTTGCAGACACTGAAGCTTTCTTT	CASSPLADTEAFF
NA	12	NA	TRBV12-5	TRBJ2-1	TGTGCTAGTGGCCTCACAGGGCGCGAGCAGTTCTTC	CASGLTGREQFF
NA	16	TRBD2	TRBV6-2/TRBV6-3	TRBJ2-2	TGTGCCAGCAGTACCCTGACTAGCGGGAGCGCCGGGGAGCTGTTTTTT	CASSTLTSGSAGELFF
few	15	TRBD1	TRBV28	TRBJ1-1	TGTGCCAGCAGCCGATTTCAGGGGGCGGGCACTGAAGCTTTCTTT	CASSRFQGAGTEAFF
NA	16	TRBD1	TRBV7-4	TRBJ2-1	TGTGCCAGCAGCTTAACCCCGACAGGGGGTTCGAATGAGCAGTTCTTC	CASSLTPTGGSNEQFF
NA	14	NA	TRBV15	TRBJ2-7	TGTGCCACCAGCAGAGATACGGGGTCCTACGAGCAGTACTTC	CATSRDTGSYEQYF
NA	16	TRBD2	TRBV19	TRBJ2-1	TGTGCCAGTACGCGACAAGCGGGACGGGTCGACAATGAGCAGTTCTTC	CASTRQAGRVDNEQFF
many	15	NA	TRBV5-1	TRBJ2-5	TGCGCCAGCAGCGCCGACTGGAGAGAAAGAGAGACCCAGTACTTC	CASSADWRERETQYF
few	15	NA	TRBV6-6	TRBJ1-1	TGTGCCAGCAGTTACTCGATCGGCTCGAACACTGAAGCTTTCTTT	CASSYSIGSNTEAFF
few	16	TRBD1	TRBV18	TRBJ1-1	TGTGCCAGCTCACCACGGACAGGGGTCAAGAGCACTGAAGCTTTCTTT	CASSPRTGVKSTEAFF
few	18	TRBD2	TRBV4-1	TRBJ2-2	TGCGCCAGCAGCCATAGACTAGCGGGAGGCCCGAGCACCGGGGAGCTGTTTTTT	CASSHRLAGGPSTGELFF
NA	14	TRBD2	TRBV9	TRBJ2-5	TGTGCCAGCAGCGTGAGCGGGGGCCAAGAGACCCAGTACTTC	CASSVSGGQETQYF
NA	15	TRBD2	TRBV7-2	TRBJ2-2	TGTGCCAGCAGCCCCCTGCACGGGGGGACCGGGGAGCTGTTTTTT	CASSPLHGGTGELFF
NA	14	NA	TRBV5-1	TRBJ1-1	TGCGCCAGCAGCTTGGGTCAGGAGAACACTGAAGCTTTCTTT	CASSLGQENTEAFF
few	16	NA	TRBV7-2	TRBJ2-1	TGTGCCAGCAGCTTAGCTTCGAGCGGAGTTTACAATGAGCAGTTCTTC	CASSLASSGVYNEQFF
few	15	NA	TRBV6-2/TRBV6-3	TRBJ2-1	TGTGCCAGCAGTTACTCGACTAACTATGGGGATGAGCAGTTCTTC	CASSYSTNYGDEQFF
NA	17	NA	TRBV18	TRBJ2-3	TGTGCCAGCTCACCATATCCCCCGGGACGAGACACAGATACGCAGTATTTT	CASSPYPPGRDTDTQYF
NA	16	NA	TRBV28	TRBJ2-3	TGTGCCAGCAGTTCCTTTAGCGCCACGCAGGCAGATACGCAGTATTTT	CASSSFSATQADTQYF
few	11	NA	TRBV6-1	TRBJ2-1	TGTGCCATCGAACAGGGCAATGAGCAGTTCTTC	CAIEQGNEQFF
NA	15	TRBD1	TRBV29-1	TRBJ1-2	TGCAGCGCCGCCGGGACAGGGGGCTCGGGCTATGGCTACACCTTC	CSAAGTGGSGYGYTF
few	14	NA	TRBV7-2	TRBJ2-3	TGTGCCAGCAGCCTTAGCCCCAGCCAAGATACGCAGTATTTT	CASSLSPSQDTQYF
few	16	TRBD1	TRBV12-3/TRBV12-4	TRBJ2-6	TGTGCCAGCAGAGGGACAGGGGGCAGTGGGGCCAACGTCCTGACTTTC	CASRGTGGSGANVLTF
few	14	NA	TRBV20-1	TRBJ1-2	TGCAGTGCTAGCGGCAGGGCGGGCTACTATGGCTACACCTTC	CSASGRAGYYGYTF